This T cell receptor beta chain was observed in a study of CD8+ T cells in alopecia areata. At the level of the study: Those patients who were treated received oral tofacitinib, which was given at 5 to 10 mg twice daily for moderate-to-severe alopecia areata. Patients in the study were on tofacitinib for 6 to 18 months, then off it for 6 months.

Investigators isolated RNA and reverse transcribed it into cDNA to act as the sequencing template. Profiling relied on immunoSEQ multiplex PCR, and the TCRdb table lists in-frame clones only, not all of them. The sample contains more than 200,000 clones, roughly 66% of which appear only once. This clone occurred a few times. Stated treatment: oral pan-JAK inhibitor, 5-10 mg twice daily. Germline V gene sequence: CDR1 SQVTM, CDR2 ANQGSEA. V gave up 7 bases and J gave up 4 bases; unmatched junction bases: 8. The CDR3 is made up of 14 amino acids. The input for sequencing was CD4+ T cells sorted from blood, taken at week 44, from a patient treated with tofacitinib. This clonotype was sampled from a human donor with alopecia areata. This sequence joins TRBV29-1 and TRBJ2-3, with TRBD2 identical over 10 bases. The CDR3 bases are TGCAGCGCCGGGACTAGCGTACCTCCAGATACGCAGTATTTT. Its translation is CSAGTSVPPDTQYF.